Each of the 23 T cell receptor beta chains below was sequenced from the same sample in a study of cytomegalovirus exposure and HLA in healthy donors. The PCR contained 60 Vbeta and 13 Jbeta primers. Clones were read by immunoSEQ multiplex PCR, and TCRdb kept only the in-frame ones, dropping some. Of approximately 92,000 clones in the sample, more than 60% were seen once. The sequenced material came from PBMCs. These receptor sequences come from a man aged 50 to 59 in good health and CMV-seropositive.

This clone was seen a handful of times. The chain is built from TRBV7-9 and TRBJ2-7, with 8 nucleotides matching TRBD1. Germline-derived CDR1 and CDR2 are SEHNR and FQNEAQ (reference sequence). There are 12 residues in the CDR3. The V segment lost 10 bases and the J segment 0 bases; nucleotides outside the gene matches: 2. CDR3 sequence: CAIGQGSYEQYF. DNA for the CDR3: TGTGCCATAGGACAGGGCTCCTACGAGCAGTACTTC.

J is TRBJ2-7 and V is TRBV21-1; the table names TRBD1, a call not compared with the DNA. TRBV21-1 is described as a pseudogene. The length of the CDR3 is 13 residues. CDR3 nucleotides: TGTGCCAGCAGCAATGGACAGGCCTACGAGCAGTACTTC. Translated, it gives CASSNGQAYEQYF.

The rearrangement uses TRBV7-2 and TRBJ2-1; D unclear. CDR1 is SGHTA, CDR2 FQGNSA, per germline. This CDR3 is 14 amino acids long. Trimming removed 0 bases at V and 7 bases at J, with 10 bases between. The CDR3, as DNA: TGTGCCAGCAGCTTAGCAACAAGGCGGAATGAGCAGTTCTTC. Translating it yields CASSLATRRNEQFF.

J is TRBJ1-5 and V is TRBV28; tentatively, D is TRBD1 (5 bases). Trimming shortened V by 8 bases and J by 5 bases, and 13 bases separated the two germline ends. The CDR3 length is 13 residues. CDR1 and CDR2 from the germline V gene are MDHEN and SYDVKM. CDR3 coding DNA: TGTGCCAGCGGCCTGGAGGGGCATCAGCCCCAGCATTTT. Translating gives CASGLEGHQPQHF.

The genes are TRBV10-3 and TRBJ1-5; TRBD1 matches at 7 bases. V shed 10 bases and J 2 bases; nucleotides not matched to a gene: 11. From germline, CDR1 is ENHRY and CDR2 SYGVKD. The CDR3 has 15 amino acids. CDR3 nucleotide sequence: TGTGCCACCCGCAGTTCTACAGGGGGCAATCAGCCCCAGCATTTT. Amino acids: CATRSSTGGNQPQHF.

The chain couples TRBV28 to TRBJ2-2; 8 bases fit TRBD2. Trimming at V came to 7 bases and at J to 4 bases, leaving 5 bases not matched to a gene. CDR3 length: 14 amino acids. Germline V lookup: CDR1 MDHEN, CDR2 SYDVKM. CDR3 DNA: TGTGCCAGCAAGCGTGCGGGGGGCACCGGGGAGCTGTTTTTT. This translates into CASKRAGGTGELFF.

The table lists this clone with a few counts. This chain uses TRBV15 with TRBJ1-2; 10 bases align to TRBD1. The CDR3 spans 16 residues. Per the germline V gene, CDR1 is LNHNV and CDR2 is YYDKDF (reference sequence). With 1 base clipped from V and 6 bases from J, the junction kept 8 bases outside the gene matches. CDR3 protein: CATSRVLGQGDDGYTF. For the CDR3, the DNA is TGTGCCACCAGCAGAGTCCTCGGACAGGGGGACGATGGCTACACCTTC.

Comments on this clone: This sample includes further DNA sequences coding for the same CDR3. V is TRBV30 and J is TRBJ1-5; D gene unclear. This CDR3 spans 14 amino acids. CDR1 GTSNPN and CDR2 SVGIG come from the germline V gene (reference sequence). Trimming removed 2 bases from V and 2 bases from J, with 10 bases in between. CDR3 nucleotide sequence: TGTGCCTGGAGTCGGCAGGTTGGCAATCAGCCCCAGCATTTT. Translating it yields CAWSRQVGNQPQHF. Variable domain in full (rest from reference TRBV30 and TRBJ1-5): SQTIHQWPATLVQPVGSPLSLECTVEGTSNPNLYWYRQAAGRGLQLLFYSVGIGQISSEVPQNLSASRPQDRQFILSSKKLLLSDSGFYLCAWSRQVGNQPQHFGDGTRLSIL.

The J gene is TRBJ1-4, the V gene TRBV7-9; D gene uncertain. Germline V gene lookup returns CDR1 SEHNR and CDR2 FQNEAQ (reference sequence). The CDR3 has 14 residues. Trimming shortened V by 8 bases and J by 6 bases, and 16 bases separated the two germline ends. The CDR3 DNA follows: TGTGCCAGCTCTGGCCCCCCGGGATATGAAAAACTGTTTTTT. This codes for CASSGPPGYEKLFF.

This chain connects TRBV10-3 to TRBJ1-2; no reliable D call. Germline-derived CDR1 and CDR2 are ENHRY and SYGVKD. V lost 0 bases, J lost 7 bases, and 3 bases lay in between. The CDR3 consists of 11 residues. The DNA of the CDR3 is TGTGCCATCAGTGAGTCGGCTGGCTACACCTTC. This encodes CAISESAGYTF.

This clone was counted between two and nine times. This rearrangement joins TRBV27 to TRBJ1-5, with D possibly TRBD1 on 6 matching bases. CDR3 length: 15 residues. V lost 1 base and J 5 bases, leaving 12 bases between the germline ends. In germline, CDR1 is MNHEY, CDR2 SMNVEV (reference sequence). The CDR3, as DNA: TGTGCCAGCAGTTTATGGTCAGGGGTCGATCAGCCCCAGCATTTT. As protein: CASSLWSGVDQPQHF.

Points on this clone: Mismatch with germline at one junction end may stem from a read error. The V gene is TRBV19, the J gene TRBJ1-5; D unclear. Germline loops: CDR1 LNHDA, CDR2 SQIVND (reference sequence). The CDR3 extends over 15 amino acids. In nucleotides, the CDR3 is TGTGCCAGTAGTATAGGGACTCATACCAATCAGCCCCAGAATTTT. Translated, it gives CASSIGTHTNQPQNF.

With respect to this clone: Sequence at one end of the junction differs from germline and may be a read error. The chain carries TRBV4-3 and TRBJ2-1; TRBD1 agrees at 10 bases. CDR1 and CDR2 from the germline V gene are LGHNA and YSLEER. The CDR3 is made up of 16 amino acids. The CDR3 region has the DNA TGCGCCAGCAGCGAAGAGGGACAGGGGTCCTACAATGAGCAGTTCTTC. Translation gives CASSEEGQGSYNEQFF.

This clone showed up just a few times. The chain carries TRBV29-1 and TRBJ1-2; tentatively, D is TRBD1 (5 bases). The ends were cut back, 7 bases at V and 10 bases at J, with 16 bases in the middle. The germline V gene encodes CDR1 SQVTM and CDR2 ANQGSEA. The CDR3 sequence is 11 residues long. The CDR3 loop reads CSGGTVRDYTF. CDR3 bases: TGCAGCGGCGGGACGGTGAGGGACTACACCTTC.

Comment on this clone: Its ends do not fully match the called genes, so a read error is possible. The chain recombines TRBV6-1 with TRBJ1-5; D is unresolved. Germline lookup yields CDR1 MNHNS and CDR2 SASEGT. This CDR3 has 13 residues. CDR3 bases: TGTGCCAGCAGTCTCCTGGGCAATCAGCCCCAGAATTTT. This translates into CASSLLGNQPQNF.

This clone has a single count. The CDR3 spells CASSLQEMNTEAFF. CDR3 in DNA: TGCGCCAGCAGCTTGCAGGAAATGAACACTGAAGCTTTCTTT. This sequence joins TRBV5-1 and TRBJ1-1; D gene unclear. With 1 base removed from V and 0 bases from J, the gap between germline ends came to 7 bases. Germline V gene lookup returns CDR1 SGHRS and CDR2 YFSETQ. The CDR3 contains 14 residues.

The rearrangement joins TRBV9 to TRBJ1-5, with 8 nucleotides matching TRBD1. CDR1 SGDLS and CDR2 YYNGEE come from the germline V gene. Unmatched junction bases numbered 7, after V lost 4 bases and J lost 1 base. This CDR3 has 16 residues. The CDR3 coding sequence is TGTGCCAGCAGCCTACGGACAGGGAAGAGCAATCAGCCCCAGCATTTT. It encodes CASSLRTGKSNQPQHF.

This chain connects TRBV9 to TRBJ2-3, with TRBD2 matching 8 bases. The CDR3 length is 15 residues. CDR1 is SGDLS, CDR2 YYNGEE, per germline. Trimming cost V 4 bases and J 3 bases; bases outside gene matches: 7. The CDR3 DNA is TGTGCCAGCAGCACCTCCCGGGGGGGAACAGATACGCAGTATTTT. This codes for CASSTSRGGTDTQYF.

The table lists this clone with a count of one. This chain connects TRBV2 to TRBJ1-2, with D possibly being TRBD1 (5 bases). V shed 6 bases and J shed 9 bases, with 20 bases lying between them. Germline CDR1 reads SNHLY; CDR2 reads FYNNEI. This CDR3 has 14 amino acids. In nucleotides, the CDR3 is TGTGCCAGCAGGTCGGGAGTTTCCTGGGGGAGCTACACCTTC. The encoded protein is CASRSGVSWGSYTF.

The genes are TRBV6-5 and TRBJ1-5; tentatively, D is TRBD1 (5 bases). Germline lookup yields CDR1 MNHEY and CDR2 SVGAGI. The CDR3 extends over 16 amino acids. The V end was cut by 2 bases, the J end by 5 bases, with 16 bases between. The CDR3 region is CASSYGSHPGDQPQHF. DNA of the CDR3: TGTGCCAGCAGTTACGGGAGTCACCCGGGGGATCAGCCCCAGCATTTT.

The chain employs TRBV6-1 and TRBJ2-1; 8 bases line up with TRBD2. Trimming removed 3 bases from V and 7 bases from J; junction bases left unmatched: 14. Looked up from germline, CDR1 is MNHNS and CDR2 is SASEGT. CDR3 length: 17 amino acids. CDR3 loop: CASSDSVERGIRNEQFF. For the CDR3, the DNA is TGTGCCAGCAGTGATTCGGTCGAGCGGGGGATTAGGAATGAGCAGTTCTTC.

The chain links TRBV5-1 to TRBJ1-4; 7 bases line up with TRBD1. Germline CDR1 and CDR2: SGHRS and YFSETQ. V shed 0 bases and J 8 bases; nucleotides not matched to a gene: 4. The CDR3 length is 14 residues. The CDR3 sequence: CASSLEGGREKLFF. The CDR3, as DNA: TGCGCCAGCAGCTTGGAAGGGGGCCGGGAAAAACTGTTTTTT.

The chain employs TRBV2 and TRBJ2-5, with 12 bases that match TRBD2. After removal of 6 bases from V and 10 bases from J, the junction contained 15 bases not matched to a gene. The CDR3 contains 16 residues. The germline V gene encodes CDR1 SNHLY and CDR2 FYNNEI. CDR3 amino acids: CASSPKSTSGGRFQYF. The CDR3 coding sequence is TGTGCCAGCAGCCCTAAATCCACTAGCGGGGGGCGCTTCCAGTACTTC.